This TCR beta chain was obtained from a study of T-cell memory formation after mild COVID-19. Study observations and caveats: Clones that contracted clustered mainly in CM and EM if CD4+ and in EMRA if CD8+. The finding that pre-infection memory included some responding clones suggested that cross-reactive memory joined.

Constant-segment primers and 5'RACE yielded cDNA libraries for TCR alpha and TCR beta, each carrying sample barcodes and UMIs. TCRdb reprocessed the 5' RACE reads with MiXCR, giving one entry per CDR3 protein. The sample lists 65,000 to 95,000 distinct CDR3 sequences, 9.5% to 15% occurring once. Trimming shortened V by 3 bases and J by 2 bases, and 15 bases separated the two germline ends. Germline CDR1 is LNHNV and CDR2 is YYDKDF (reference sequence). The CDR3 consists of 16 residues. For this clonotype: Its antigen is currently unknown.

This TCR came from a man aged 18-30 years who had mild COVID-19 (a few samples of this study predate the infection). Cell type and time point are not known. The rearrangement links TRBV15 to TRBJ2-3; TRBD1 is a possible D gene (5 bases). The specimen sequenced was PBMCs or a T cell subset sorted from them (not recorded which). The CDR3 region has the DNA TGTGCCACCAGCAGTGCAGGACACTATGCCACAGATACGCAGTATTTT. This sequence encodes CATSSAGHYATDTQYF.